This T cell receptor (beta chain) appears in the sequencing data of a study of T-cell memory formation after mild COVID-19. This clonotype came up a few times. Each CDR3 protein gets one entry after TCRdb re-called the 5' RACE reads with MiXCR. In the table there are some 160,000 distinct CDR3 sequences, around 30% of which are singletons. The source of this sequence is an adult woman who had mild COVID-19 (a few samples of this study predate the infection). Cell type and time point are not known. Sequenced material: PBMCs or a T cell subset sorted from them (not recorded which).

The CDR3 loop is CASSPGRVLGTEAFF. The CDR3 DNA reads TGTGCCAGCTCACCAGGAAGGGTGTTGGGGACTGAAGCTTTCTTT. The chain uses TRBV18 and TRBJ1-1, with no clear D. Trimming removed 2 bases at V and 5 bases at J, with 15 bases between. The CDR3 sequence is 15 residues long. Germline loops: CDR1 KGHSH, CDR2 LQKENI.